The T cell receptor (beta chain) under discussion was sequenced for a study of blood T cell repertoires in COVID-19. The overall study: Some COVID-19 samples were acute and others convalescent; all came from the United States, Italy and Spain. From T cells, B-cell-depleted T cells, or PBMCs came the material, which was cDNA or gDNA.

Authors' methods: Estimation of nucleated cell counts relied on the amplification of reference gene primers. TCRdb keeps only in-frame clones here, not all; method: immunoSEQ multiplex PCR. The V and J calls and clone size were taken over from that table, and D and trimming were inferred from the DNA. This table has about 170,000 clones, around 80% appearing once. The germline V and J ends were trimmed by 5 bases and 5 bases, with 13 bases remaining between them. This CDR3 spans 14 amino acids. Germline V lookup: CDR1 PRHDT, CDR2 FYEKMQ (reference sequence). Recruited during active infection, patients (from Seattle) were subsequently followed longitudinally.

This chain links TRBV13 with TRBJ1-5; weak D call: TRBD1 (6 bases). Sequencing was done on a sample of peripheral blood. This receptor was identified in a woman between 65 and 79 years old with COVID-19, enrolled during active disease. The CDR3 DNA sequence: TGTGCCAGCAGCACCCGGACAGACGATCAGCCCCAGCATTTT. Translated, it gives CASSTRTDDQPQHF. The full variable domain, rest sourced from reference TRBV13 and TRBJ1-5, is AAGVIQSPRHLIKEKRETATLKCYPIPRHDTVYWYQQGPGQDPQFLISFYEKMQSDKGSIPDRFSAQQFSDYHSELNMSSLELGDSALYFCASSTRTDDQPQHFGDGTRLSIL.